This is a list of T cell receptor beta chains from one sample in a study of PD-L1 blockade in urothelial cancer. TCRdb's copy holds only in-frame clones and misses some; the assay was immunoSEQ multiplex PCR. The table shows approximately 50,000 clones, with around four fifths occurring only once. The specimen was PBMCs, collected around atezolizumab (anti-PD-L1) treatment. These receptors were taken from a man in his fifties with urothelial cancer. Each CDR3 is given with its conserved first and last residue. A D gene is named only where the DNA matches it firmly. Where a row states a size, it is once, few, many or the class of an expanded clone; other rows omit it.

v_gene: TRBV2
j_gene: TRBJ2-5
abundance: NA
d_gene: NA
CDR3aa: CASNEGLRETQYF
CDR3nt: TGTGCCAGCAACGAGGGTCTGAGAGAGACCCAGTACTTC

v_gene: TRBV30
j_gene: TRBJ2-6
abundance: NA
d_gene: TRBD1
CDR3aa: CAWTATGLEPGANVLTF
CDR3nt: TGTGCCTGGACCGCGACAGGGTTGGAGCCTGGGGCCAACGTCCTGACTTTC

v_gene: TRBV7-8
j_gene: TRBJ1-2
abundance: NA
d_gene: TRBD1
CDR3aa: CASSLNRGRRGYTF
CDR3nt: TGTGCCAGCAGCCTGAACAGGGGTCGGCGTGGCTACACCTTC

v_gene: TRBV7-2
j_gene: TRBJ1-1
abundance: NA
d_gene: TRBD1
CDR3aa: CASSLVVGQGTEAFF
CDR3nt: TGTGCCAGCAGCTTAGTAGTGGGACAGGGGACTGAAGCTTTCTTT

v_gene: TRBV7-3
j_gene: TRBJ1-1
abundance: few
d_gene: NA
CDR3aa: CASSPRGSGTEAFF
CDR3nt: TGTGCCAGCAGCCCTCGGGGGTCCGGCACTGAAGCTTTCTTT

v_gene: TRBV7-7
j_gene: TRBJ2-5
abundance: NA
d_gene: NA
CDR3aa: CASSSRLGQETQYF
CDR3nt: TGTGCTAGCAGCTCCAGACTCGGCCAAGAGACCCAGTACTTC

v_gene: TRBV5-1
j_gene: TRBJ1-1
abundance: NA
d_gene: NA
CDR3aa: CASKRGQSYTEAFF
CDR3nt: TGCGCCAGCAAAAGAGGCCAGTCCTACACTGAAGCTTTCTTT

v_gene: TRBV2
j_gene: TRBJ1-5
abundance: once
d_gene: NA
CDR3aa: CASTRDSSSQPQHF
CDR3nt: TGTGCCAGCACCCGGGACTCATCATCTCAGCCCCAGCATTTT

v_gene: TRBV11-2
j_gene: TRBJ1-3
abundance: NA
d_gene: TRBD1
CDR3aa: CASSLWDSSGNTIYF
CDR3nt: TGTGCCAGCAGCTTGTGGGACAGCTCTGGAAACACCATATATTTT

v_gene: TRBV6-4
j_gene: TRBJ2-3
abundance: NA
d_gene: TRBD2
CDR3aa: CASSLAGGNTDTQYF
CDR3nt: TGTGCCAGCAGTTTAGCGGGAGGCAACACAGATACGCAGTATTTT

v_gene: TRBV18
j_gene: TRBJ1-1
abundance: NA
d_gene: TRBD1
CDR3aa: CASSPTRDRGLNTEAFF
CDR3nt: TGTGCCAGCTCGCCAACCCGGGACAGGGGCTTGAACACTGAAGCTTTCTTT

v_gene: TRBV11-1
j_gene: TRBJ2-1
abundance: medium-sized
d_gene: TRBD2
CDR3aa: CASSSTSGGGRSYNEQFF
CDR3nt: TGTGCCAGCAGCAGCACTAGCGGGGGAGGACGCTCCTACAATGAGCAGTTCTTC

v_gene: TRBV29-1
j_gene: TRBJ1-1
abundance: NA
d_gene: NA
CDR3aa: CSVYRELNTEAFF
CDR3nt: TGCAGCGTTTACAGGGAGCTGAACACTGAAGCTTTCTTT

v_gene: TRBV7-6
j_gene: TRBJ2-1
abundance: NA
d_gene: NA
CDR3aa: CASSLGGGSIDEQFF
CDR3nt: TGTGCCAGCAGCTTAGGAGGAGGTAGCATCGATGAGCAGTTCTTC